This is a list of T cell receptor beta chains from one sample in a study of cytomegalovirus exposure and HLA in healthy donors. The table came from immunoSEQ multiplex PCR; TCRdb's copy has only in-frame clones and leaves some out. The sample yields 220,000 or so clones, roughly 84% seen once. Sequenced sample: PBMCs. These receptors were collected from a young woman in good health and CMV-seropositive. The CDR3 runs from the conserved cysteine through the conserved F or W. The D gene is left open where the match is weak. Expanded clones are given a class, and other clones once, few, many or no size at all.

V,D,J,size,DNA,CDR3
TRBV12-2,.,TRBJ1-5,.,TGTGCAAGTCGCTTCCCGCGTTCGAGTGGGACAGAGAATCAGCCCCAGCATTTT,CASRFPRSSGTENQPQHF
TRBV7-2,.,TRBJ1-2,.,TGTGCCAGCAGCCCTCGGACAGTTCGGGGCCCTAGCGGCTACACCTTC,CASSPRTVRGPSGYTF
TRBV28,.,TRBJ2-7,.,TGTGCCAGCAGTTCAGGATACTCCTCCTACGAGCAGTACTTC,CASSSGYSSYEQYF
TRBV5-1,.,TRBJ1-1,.,TGCGCCAGCAGCCCCGACAGCACTGAAGCTTTCTTT,CASSPDSTEAFF
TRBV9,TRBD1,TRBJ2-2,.,TGTGCCAGCAGCCTCCGACAGGGTACCACCATACTTACAACTAACACCGGGGAGCTGTTTTTT,CASSLRQGTTILTTNTGELFF
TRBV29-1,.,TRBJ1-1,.,TGCAGCGTTGCGAAACAATTGAACACTGAAGCTTTCTTT,CSVAKQLNTEAFF
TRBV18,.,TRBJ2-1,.,TGTGCCAGCTCCCCCAGGGGACCTACGCCTGAGCAGTTCTTC,CASSPRGPTPEQFF
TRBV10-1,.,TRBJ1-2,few,TGCGCCAGCAGTCCGGACAGCCGCTATGGCTACACCTTC,CASSPDSRYGYTF
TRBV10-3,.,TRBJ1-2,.,TGTGCCATCTGGCGGGGGGGGGATGGCTACACCTTC,CAIWRGGDGYTF
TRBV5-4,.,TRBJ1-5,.,TGTGCCAGCAGCTCGTCGGGCAATCAGCCCCAGCATTTT,CASSSSGNQPQHF
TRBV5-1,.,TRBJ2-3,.,TGCGCCAGCATAGCGGAGACTTCTACGCAGTATTTT,CASIAETSTQYF
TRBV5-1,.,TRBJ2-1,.,TGCGCCAGCAGCGCACAGGTAGAGAATGAGCAGTTCTTC,CASSAQVENEQFF
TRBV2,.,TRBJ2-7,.,TGTGCTAGCAGGCAGCGAAGCTCCTACGAGCAGTACTTC,CASRQRSSYEQYF
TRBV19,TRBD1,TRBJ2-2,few,TGTGCCAGTAGTATTGACAGGGGGAATGATAACACCGGGGAGCTGTTTTTT,CASSIDRGNDNTGELFF
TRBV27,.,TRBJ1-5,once,TGTGCCAGCAGTACCACAGTGTATAGCAATCAGCCCCAGCATTTT,CASSTTVYSNQPQHF